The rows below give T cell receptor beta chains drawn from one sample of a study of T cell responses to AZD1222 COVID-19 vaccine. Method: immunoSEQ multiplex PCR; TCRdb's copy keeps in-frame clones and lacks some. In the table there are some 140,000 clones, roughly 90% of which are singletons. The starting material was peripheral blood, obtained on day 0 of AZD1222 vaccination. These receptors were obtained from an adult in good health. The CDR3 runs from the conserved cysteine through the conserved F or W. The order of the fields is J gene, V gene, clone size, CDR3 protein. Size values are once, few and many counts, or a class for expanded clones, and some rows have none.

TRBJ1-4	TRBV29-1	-	CAVGDTNEKLFF
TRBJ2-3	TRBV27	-	CASSFYFSDSTDTQYF
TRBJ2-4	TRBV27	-	CASSSLLAKNIQYF
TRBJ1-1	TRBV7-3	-	CASSLGLGFTEAFF
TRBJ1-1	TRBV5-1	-	CASSLVTGYTEAFF
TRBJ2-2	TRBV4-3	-	CASSQEAGPGTGELFF
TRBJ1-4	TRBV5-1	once	CASSLEAGKNEKLFF
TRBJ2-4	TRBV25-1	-	CASAANYWNIQYF
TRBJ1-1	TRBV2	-	CASRPDRNTEAFF
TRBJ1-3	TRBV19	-	CASSIGRGLESGNTIYF
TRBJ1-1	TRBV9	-	CASNLQGGTEAFF
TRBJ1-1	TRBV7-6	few	CASSPFGENTEAFF
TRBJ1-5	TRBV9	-	CASSGTGVHQPQHF
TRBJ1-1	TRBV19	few	CASSMKGDTEAFF
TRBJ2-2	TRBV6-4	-	CASSWTGVTGELFF
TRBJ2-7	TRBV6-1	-	CASSGFGTGYVYEQYF
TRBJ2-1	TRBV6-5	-	CASSGEGVSYNEQFF
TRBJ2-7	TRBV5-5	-	CASSLAGRVHSYEQYF
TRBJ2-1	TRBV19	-	CASSATGRSYNEQFF
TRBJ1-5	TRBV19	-	CASSTLGPKNQPQHF
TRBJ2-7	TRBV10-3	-	CAISVGQETYEQYF
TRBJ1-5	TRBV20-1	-	CSAGGGEPQHF
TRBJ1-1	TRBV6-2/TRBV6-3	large	CASSPLSWVNTEAFF
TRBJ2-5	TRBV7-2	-	CASSFRGGGETQYF
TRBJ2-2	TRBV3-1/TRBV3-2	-	CASSDRDSQRTGELFF
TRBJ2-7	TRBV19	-	CASSTGARTEQYF
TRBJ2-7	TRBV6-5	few	CASRRGLAGGEQYF
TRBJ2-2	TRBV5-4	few	CASSLGTGALKTGELFF
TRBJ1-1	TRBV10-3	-	CAISDRQQNTEAFF
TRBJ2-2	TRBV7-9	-	CASSLAGEGTGELFF
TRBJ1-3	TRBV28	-	CASSSKDAPYF
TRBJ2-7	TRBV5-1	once	CASSAQMTSGGAYEQYF